What follows are 20 T cell receptor beta chains derived from one specimen sequenced in a study of blood T cell repertoires in COVID-19. Measured with immunoSEQ multiplex PCR; TCRdb has only the in-frame clones, and not every one. The sample lists 7,000 to 9,000 clones, about 84% occurring once. The sample was peripheral blood. Every receptor here comes from a human donor in a cohort sampled during active COVID-19.

CDR3 region: CASSLGLAGGPFGELFF. In DNA, the CDR3 is TGTGCCAGCAGCTTAGGACTAGCGGGAGGGCCCTTCGGGGAGCTGTTTTTT. This chain connects TRBV5-5 to TRBJ2-2, with 15 bases matching TRBD2. This CDR3 has 17 residues. Germline CDR1 is SGHKS and CDR2 is YYEKEE (reference sequence). V lost 2 bases, J lost 7 bases, and 6 bases stayed unmatched.

V and J are TRBV5-1 and TRBJ1-6, with 9 bases fitting TRBD1. Germline V CDR1 and CDR2: SGHRS, YFSETQ. The CDR3 sequence is 17 residues long. V lost 4 bases and J lost 6; bases outside the gene matches: 11. CDR3 DNA sequence: TGCGCCAGCAGCCAAAGCCCCTCGGACAGGGGTAATTCACCCCTCCACTTT. Translating it yields CASSQSPSDRGNSPLHF.

This rearrangement joins TRBV24-1 to TRBJ2-2; 9 bases fit TRBD1. CDR3 length equals 16 residues. After removal of 0 bases from V and 6 bases from J, the junction contained 4 bases not matched to a gene. Germline-derived CDR1 and CDR2 are KGHDR and SFDVKD. The CDR3 region is CATSDLNRGQAGELFF. DNA of the CDR3: TGTGCCACCAGTGATTTGAACAGGGGGCAGGCCGGGGAGCTGTTTTTT.

The chain combines TRBV7-2 with TRBJ2-2, with TRBD2 identical over 11 bases. V shed 6 bases, J shed 5 bases, and the junction held 5 bases outside the gene matches. CDR1 is SGHTA and CDR2 is FQGNSA in the germline V gene. The CDR3 runs to 15 residues. Here the CDR3 DNA reads TGTGCCAGCAGACTAGCGGGAGCGGGGACCGGGGAGCTGTTTTTT. This codes for CASRLAGAGTGELFF.

This clone came up once. The chain joins TRBV7-2 to TRBJ1-1; TRBD1 matches at 7 bases. Germline values: CDR1 SGHTA, CDR2 FQGNSA. The CDR3 loop spans 14 amino acids. V was clipped by 5 bases and J by 1 base; unmatched bases: 4. The CDR3 nucleotides read TGTGCCAGCAGCCCGGGACAGAAGAACACTGAAGCTTTCTTT. Translation: CASSPGQKNTEAFF.

The chain recombines TRBV19 with TRBJ2-3; tentative D call: TRBD2 (6 bases). Germline values: CDR1 LNHDA, CDR2 SQIVND (reference sequence). This CDR3 is built from 15 residues. The V end lost 3 bases, the J end lost 2 bases, and 12 bases lay between the germline ends. The DNA of the CDR3 is TGTGCCAGTAGTATCGCGGGAAAGGACACAGATACGCAGTATTTT. Translated, it gives CASSIAGKDTDTQYF.

V and J are TRBV7-2 and TRBJ2-1, with TRBD1 matching 9 bases. CDR3 length: 15 amino acids. The germline CDR1 and CDR2 sequences are SGHTA and FQGNSA. V lost 4 bases, J lost 4 bases, and 5 bases stayed unmatched. This CDR3 reads CASSSGTGRYNEQFF. The CDR3, as DNA: TGTGCCAGCAGCTCCGGGACAGGGCGGTACAATGAGCAGTTCTTC.

This clone is termed medium-sized. The chain is built from TRBV29-1 and TRBJ1-1; 8 positions agree with TRBD1. Germline CDR1 is SQVTM and CDR2 is ANQGSEA. After removal of 4 bases from V and 7 bases from J, the junction contained 11 bases not matched to a gene. The CDR3 consists of 14 residues. CDR3 sequence: CSVGGFSGGYEAFF. DNA of the CDR3: TGCAGCGTTGGTGGCTTTTCAGGGGGCTATGAAGCTTTCTTT.

This chain links TRBV7-9 with TRBJ1-2, with 8 bases lining up with TRBD1. The germline CDR1 and CDR2 sequences are SEHNR and FQNEAQ (reference sequence). The length of the CDR3 is 13 residues. J lost 6 bases, V lost 4 bases, and 4 bases had no gene match. The CDR3 loop reads CASSSDRGNGYTF. Written as DNA, the CDR3 is TGTGCCAGCAGCTCAGACAGGGGAAATGGCTACACCTTC.

The rearrangement links TRBV11-2 to TRBJ2-6, with a weak D call TRBD2 (5 bases). The CDR3 is made up of 15 amino acids. Germline V gene lookup returns CDR1 SGHAT and CDR2 FQNNGV. V lost 5 bases, J lost 1 base, and 9 bases lay in between. CDR3 amino acids: CASSKEGSGANVLTF. The CDR3 coding sequence is TGTGCCAGCAGCAAAGAGGGTTCTGGGGCCAACGTCCTGACTTTC.

This sequence joins TRBV7-6 and TRBJ1-1; D possibly corresponds to TRBD1 (6 bases). The V gene lost 4 bases and the J gene lost 4 bases, with 16 bases spanning the gap. The CDR3 length is 15 residues. Germline assignment: CDR1 SGHVS and CDR2 FNYEAQ. The CDR3 DNA follows: TGTGCCAGCAGCTCCCCAGGTGCAGGGGTCACTGAAGCTTTCTTT. It is translated as CASSSPGAGVTEAFF. The full variable domain, its missing parts supplied by reference TRBV7-6 and TRBJ1-1, is GAGVSQSPRYKVTKRGQDVALRCDPISGHVSLYWYRQALGQGPEFLTYFNYEAQQDKSGLPNDRFSAERPEGSISTLTIQRTEQRDSAMYRCASSSPGAGVTEAFFGQGTRLTVV.

The chain links TRBV6-1 to TRBJ2-7; unclear D gene. The germline V and J ends were trimmed by 0 bases and 2 bases, with 11 bases remaining between them. The CDR3 spans 15 residues. Germline V gene data show CDR1 as MNHNS and CDR2 as SASEGT. CDR3 region: CASSEAQATTYEQYV. The CDR3, as DNA: TGTGCCAGCAGTGAAGCGCAGGCTACCACCTACGAGCAGTACGTC.

The chain uses TRBV11-2 and TRBJ1-2; the D gene is possibly TRBD1 (6 bases). V was trimmed by 0 bases and J by 6 bases, leaving 11 bases between them. The CDR3 loop spans 14 amino acids. Germline V gives CDR1 SGHAT, CDR2 FQNNGV. The chain's CDR3 is CASSLDQGLDGYTF. CDR3 in DNA: TGTGCCAGCAGCTTAGATCAGGGGCTGGATGGCTACACCTTC.

This clone is medium-sized within its sample. The rearrangement uses TRBV4-3 and TRBJ2-7; tentative D call: TRBD1 (6 bases). CDR3 size: 19 residues. Germline lookup yields CDR1 LGHNA and CDR2 YSLEER. V was cut by 3 bases and J by 2 bases, with 26 bases left in between. CDR3 sequence reads: CASSQHAGADSTTPYEQYF. Here the CDR3 DNA reads TGCGCCAGCAGCCAGCATGCAGGGGCAGACTCTACGACCCCCTACGAGCAGTACTTC.

V and J are TRBV28 and TRBJ2-2; 15 nucleotides align to TRBD2. This CDR3 is built from 17 residues. The trim removed 4 bases at V and 6 bases at J, leaving 6 bases unmatched. Germline V gene data show CDR1 as MDHEN and CDR2 as SYDVKM. The CDR3 region is CASSSMGLAGGAGELFF. In DNA form, the CDR3 reads TGTGCCAGCAGTTCCATGGGACTAGCGGGAGGTGCCGGGGAGCTGTTTTTT.

This chain links TRBV9 with TRBJ2-7; D gene ambiguous. Trimming removed 0 bases from V and 7 bases from J, with 14 bases in between. The length of the CDR3 is 14 residues. The V gene's germline CDR1 is SGDLS and CDR2 YYNGEE. The CDR3 sequence is CASSVATHVGEQYF. CDR3 DNA sequence: TGTGCCAGCAGCGTAGCTACACATGTCGGGGAGCAGTACTTC.

J is TRBJ1-2 and V is TRBV29-1, with 7 nucleotides matching TRBD1. There are 16 residues in the CDR3. Germline CDR1 reads SQVTM; CDR2 reads ANQGSEA. The V segment lost 6 bases and the J segment 0 bases; nucleotides outside the gene matches: 13. CDR3: CSVQNDGQVANYGYTF. As DNA, the CDR3 is TGCAGCGTCCAGAACGACGGACAGGTAGCTAACTATGGCTACACCTTC. Full variable domain (missing parts from reference TRBV29-1 and TRBJ1-2): SAVISQKPSRDICQRGTSLTIQCQVDSQVTMMFWYRQQPGQSLTLIATANQGSEATYESGFVIDKFPISRPNLTFSTLTVSNMSPEDSSIYLCSVQNDGQVANYGYTFGSGTRLTVV.

This clone is judged hyperexpanded. This chain links TRBV7-8 with TRBJ1-4, with D possibly matching TRBD1 (5 bases). CDR3 length equals 15 residues. In germline, CDR1 is SGHVS, CDR2 FQNEAQ. V lost 1 base, J lost 3 bases, and 9 bases lay in between. CDR3 loop: CASSLVWGANEKLFF. DNA for the CDR3: TGTGCCAGCAGCTTAGTCTGGGGCGCTAATGAAAAACTGTTTTTT. Full variable domain (outside the CDR3, taken from reference TRBV7-8 and TRBJ1-4): GAGVSQSPRYKVAKRGQDVALRCDPISGHVSLFWYQQALGQGPEFLTYFQNEAQLDKSGLPSDRFFAERPEGSVSTLKIQRTQQEDSAVYLCASSLVWGANEKLFFGSGTQLSVL.

The chain combines TRBV7-2 with TRBJ2-5, with 8 bases aligning to TRBD2. Trimming took 5 bases from V and 4 from J; bases not matched to a gene: 6. This CDR3 is built from 14 residues. CDR1 and CDR2 (germline): SGHTA, FQGNSA. The DNA for the CDR3 is TGTGCCAGCAGCACGAAGCGGGGGTTAGAGACCCAGTACTTC. As protein: CASSTKRGLETQYF.

The chain carries TRBV5-4 and TRBJ2-3, with D possibly TRBD2 on 6 matching bases. Germline CDR1 reads SGHNT; CDR2 reads YYREEE (reference sequence). V lost 3 bases, J lost 13 bases, and 12 bases lay in between. CDR3 length: 11 amino acids. The CDR3 region is CASSSGDVEYF. DNA of the CDR3: TGTGCCAGCAGCTCGGGGGACGTTGAGTATTTT.